The 20 T cell receptor beta chains presented below share a single source sample, sequenced in a study of human CD8 memory T cell subsets (dated by TCRdb to about 2020). A Human TCR Profiling Kit was used to prepare UMI-labeled 5' RACE TCRbeta libraries. TCRdb reprocessed the raw reads; every CDR3 protein sequence is a single record, and DNA is not supplied. The sample table holds 4,500 to 6,500 distinct CDR3 sequences. In total, the top ten clones hold less than 50% of the sample. Material: CD8+ T cells from PBMCs. These receptor sequences come from a human donor in good health.

V gene TRBV7-3 combines with J gene TRBJ2-2. Germline values: CDR1 SGHTA, CDR2 FQGTGA. This CDR3 spans 15 amino acids. The CDR3 loop is CASSLTPTNTGELFF. Looking up the rest from reference TRBV7-3 and TRBJ2-2 gives the full variable domain: GAGVSQTPSNKVTEKGKYVELRCDPISGHTALYWYRQSLGQGPEFLIYFQGTGAADDSGLPNDRFFAVRPEGSVSTLKIQRTERGDSAVYLCASSLTPTNTGELFFGEGSRLTVL.

Measured by frequency, this clonotype is medium-sized (0.01 to 0.1%). The rearrangement joins TRBV20-1 to TRBJ2-7. The CDR3 is made up of 11 amino acids. Germline CDR1 reads DFQATT; CDR2 reads SNEGSKA (reference sequence). Here the CDR3 reads CSARQSYEQYF.

The chain carries TRBV27 and TRBJ2-1; TCRdb designates TRBD1, a call that cannot be tested without DNA. Per the germline V gene, CDR1 is MNHEY and CDR2 is SMNVEV (reference sequence). This CDR3 has 15 residues. The CDR3 reads CASSVQGSSYNEQFF.

The chain is built from TRBV18 and TRBJ1-6; TCRdb gives TRBD1 as the D gene, but with no DNA this cannot be confirmed. The CDR3 runs to 14 residues. Germline CDR1 and CDR2: KGHSH and LQKENI. The CDR3 reads CASSPGTFYSPLHF.

The chain carries TRBV15 and TRBJ2-3. Germline V gene lookup returns CDR1 LNHNV and CDR2 YYDKDF (reference sequence). The CDR3 is 14 residues long. The CDR3 is CATSRGETTDTQYF.

The CDR3 loop reads CSARDPLTGEGYNEQFF. The chain is built from TRBV20-1 and TRBJ2-1; TCRdb's D call, TRBD2, is unchecked because there is no DNA. Germline CDR1 DFQATT, CDR2 SNEGSKA (reference sequence). CDR3 length: 17 amino acids.

CDR3 loop: CASSQDPRTGQRAEAFF. The V gene is TRBV3-1, the J gene TRBJ1-1; there is no DNA to check the TCRdb D call of TRBD1. CDR3 size: 17 residues. CDR1 and CDR2 (germline): LGHDT, YNNKEL (reference sequence). Combining the CDR3 with reference TRBV3-1 and TRBJ1-1 gives the whole variable domain DTAVSQTPKYLVTQMGNDKSIKCEQNLGHDTMYWYKQDSKKFLKIMFSYNNKELIINETVPNRFSPKSPDKAHLNLHINSLELGDSAVYFCASSQDPRTGQRAEAFFGQGTRLTVV.

This chain links TRBV20-1 with TRBJ1-2. Germline CDR1 and CDR2: DFQATT and SNEGSKA (reference sequence). The CDR3 is made up of 13 amino acids. CDR3 sequence reads: CSAREQGPYGYTF.

Considering frequency, this clonotype is medium-sized. The chain is built from TRBV20-1 and TRBJ2-7; there is no DNA to check the TCRdb D call of TRBD2. The CDR3 is 14 amino acids. Germline assignment: CDR1 DFQATT and CDR2 SNEGSKA (reference sequence). The CDR3 reads CSARPGGLTHEQYF.

The J gene is TRBJ2-4, the V gene TRBV27; no DNA is available, so the TRBD1 call from TCRdb remains unchecked. Germline loops: CDR1 MNHEY, CDR2 SMNVEV (reference sequence). The CDR3 runs to 14 residues. CDR3: CASSPGHPKNIQYF.

The CDR3 protein is CAWRGTGKNYGYTF. V is TRBV30 and J is TRBJ1-2; lacking DNA, the TRBD1 call made by TCRdb goes unchecked. Germline CDR1 and CDR2: GTSNPN and SVGIG (reference sequence). CDR3 length equals 14 residues.

The V and J genes are TRBV2 and TRBJ2-3; the TRBD2 assignment by TCRdb is unverifiable without DNA. From germline, CDR1 is SNHLY and CDR2 FYNNEI. The CDR3 totals 17 residues. The CDR3 protein is CASSEMREGRGTDTQYF.

V is TRBV9 and J is TRBJ2-7; TCRdb's assignment of TRBD1 cannot be checked, as there is no DNA. Germline CDR1 reads SGDLS; CDR2 reads YYNGEE. The CDR3 contains 12 residues. CDR3 sequence: CASSGTGTEQYF.

Considering frequency, this clonotype is medium-sized. This sequence joins TRBV25-1 and TRBJ2-5; TCRdb's assignment of TRBD1 cannot be checked, as there is no DNA. CDR1 and CDR2 (germline): MGHDK, SYGVNS. This CDR3 has 15 residues. The CDR3 reads CASSKGRGGRETQYF.

This clonotype is deemed medium-sized by its frequency. This chain joins TRBV7-9 and TRBJ2-7. CDR3 size: 12 residues. Germline CDR1 SEHNR, CDR2 FQNEAQ (reference sequence). CDR3: CASSLGMDEQYF.

Measured by frequency, this clonotype is large. The chain combines TRBV27 with TRBJ2-3. The CDR3 has 12 residues. CDR1 and CDR2 from the germline V gene are MNHEY and SMNVEV (reference sequence). CDR3 in amino acids: CASSFTGDTQYF.

The chain links TRBV7-8 to TRBJ2-3; TCRdb lists TRBD1, though no DNA is available to test this call. There are 18 residues in the CDR3. CDR1 and CDR2 from the germline V gene are SGHVS and FQNEAQ. CDR3: CASSSGTGYGPSTDTQYF.

The chain carries TRBV13 and TRBJ2-7. CDR3 length: 13 amino acids. Germline loops: CDR1 PRHDT, CDR2 FYEKMQ (reference sequence). The CDR3 region is CASSQRRAYEQYF.

The chain employs TRBV7-9 and TRBJ1-2. From germline, CDR1 is SEHNR and CDR2 FQNEAQ (reference sequence). This CDR3 contains 17 residues. The CDR3 loop is CASSLGESGSVNYGYTF. Full variable domain (outside the CDR3, taken from reference TRBV7-9 and TRBJ1-2): DTGVSQNPRHKITKRGQNVTFRCDPISEHNRLYWYRQTLGQGPEFLTYFQNEAQLEKSRLLSDRFSAERPKGSFSTLEIQRTEQGDSAMYLCASSLGESGSVNYGYTFGSGTRLTVV.

The chain recombines TRBV11-3 with TRBJ2-7; there is no DNA to check the TCRdb D call of TRBD1. CDR1 is SGHNT and CDR2 is YENEEA in the germline V gene. The CDR3 runs 11 residues. This CDR3 is CASLGDYEQYF.